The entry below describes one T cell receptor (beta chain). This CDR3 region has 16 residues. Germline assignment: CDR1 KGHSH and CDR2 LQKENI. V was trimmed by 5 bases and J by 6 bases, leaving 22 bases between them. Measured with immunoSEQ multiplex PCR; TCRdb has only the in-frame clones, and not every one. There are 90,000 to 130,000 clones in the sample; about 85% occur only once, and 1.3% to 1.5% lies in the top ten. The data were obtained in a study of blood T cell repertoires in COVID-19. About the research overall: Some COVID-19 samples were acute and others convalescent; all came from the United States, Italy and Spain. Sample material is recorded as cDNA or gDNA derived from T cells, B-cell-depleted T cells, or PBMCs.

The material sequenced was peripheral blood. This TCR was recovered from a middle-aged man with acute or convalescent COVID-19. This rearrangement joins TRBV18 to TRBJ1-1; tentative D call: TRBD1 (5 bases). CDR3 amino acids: CASSLTAPAGGAEAFF. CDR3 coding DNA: TGTGCCAGCTCATTAACTGCCCCGGCGGGGGGAGCTGAAGCTTTCTTT.